This T cell receptor (beta chain) was obtained from a study of T cells in women clearing cervical HPV infection. Sequencing was performed with immunoSEQ multiplex PCR; in TCRdb, only in-frame clones are kept and a portion is missing. The repertoire table contains roughly 40,000 clones. What was sequenced was blood buffy coat. The clonotype comes from a woman between 18 and 70 years old with a cervical HPV16 infection that either progressed to CIN3+ or cleared (not recorded which).

The CDR3 region is CASSQEGGRTSHEQYF. Incomplete CDR3 DNA: TGTGCCAGCAGCCAAGAAGGAGGCAGGACTTCCCACGAG. The chain recombines TRBV4-2 with TRBJ2-7, with TRBD2 as a possible D gene (5 bases). The CDR3 end falls 3 residues outside the read, so it is completed with the germline J gene. The germline V gene has CDR1 LGHNA and CDR2 YNFKEQ. The CDR3 runs to 16 residues. V was pared by 0 bases and J by 5 bases, with 17 bases between.